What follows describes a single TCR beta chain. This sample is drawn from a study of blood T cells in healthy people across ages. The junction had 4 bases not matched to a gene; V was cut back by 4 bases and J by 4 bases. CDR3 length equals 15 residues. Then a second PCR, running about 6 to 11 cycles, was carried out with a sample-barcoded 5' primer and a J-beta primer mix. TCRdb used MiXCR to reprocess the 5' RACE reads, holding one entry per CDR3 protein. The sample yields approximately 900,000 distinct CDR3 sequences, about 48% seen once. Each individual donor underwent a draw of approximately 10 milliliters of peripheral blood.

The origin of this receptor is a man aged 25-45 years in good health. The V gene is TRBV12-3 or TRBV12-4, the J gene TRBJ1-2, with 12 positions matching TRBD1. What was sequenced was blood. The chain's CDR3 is CASSWGQGAGYGYTF. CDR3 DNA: TGTGCCAGCAGTTGGGGACAGGGGGCCGGCTATGGCTACACCTTC.